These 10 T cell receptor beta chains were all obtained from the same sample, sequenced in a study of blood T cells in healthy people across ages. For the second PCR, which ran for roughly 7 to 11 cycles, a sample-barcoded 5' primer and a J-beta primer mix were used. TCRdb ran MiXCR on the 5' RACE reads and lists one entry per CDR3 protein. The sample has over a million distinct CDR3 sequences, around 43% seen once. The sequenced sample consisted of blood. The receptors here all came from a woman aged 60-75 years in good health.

The CDR3 DNA is TGTGCCAGCAGTTACGGACGGGGGGGTCTCTATGGCTACACCTTC. Translated, it gives CASSYGRGGLYGYTF. This chain joins TRBV6-5 and TRBJ1-2; D possibly corresponds to TRBD1 (5 bases). Trimming removed 2 bases at V and 4 bases at J, with 14 bases between. The CDR3 sequence is 15 residues long. Germline lookup yields CDR1 MNHEY and CDR2 SVGAGI.

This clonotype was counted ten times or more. The CDR3 DNA sequence: TGTGCCAGCAGCCCGACCCTCGACTCATTATACTCCTACGAGCAGTACTTC. Translated: CASSPTLDSLYSYEQYF. The genes are TRBV11-2 and TRBJ2-7; D is undetermined. Germline V gene sequence: CDR1 SGHAT, CDR2 FQNNGV. This CDR3 has 17 residues. With 5 bases removed from V and 0 bases from J, the gap between germline ends came to 20 bases.

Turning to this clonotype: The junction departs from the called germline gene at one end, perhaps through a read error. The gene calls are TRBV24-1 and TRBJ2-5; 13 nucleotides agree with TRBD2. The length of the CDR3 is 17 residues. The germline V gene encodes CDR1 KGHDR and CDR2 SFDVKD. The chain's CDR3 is CATSDPPGTSGTETRYF. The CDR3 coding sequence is TGTGCCACCAGTGATCCACCCGGGACTAGCGGGACAGAGACCCGGTACTTC.

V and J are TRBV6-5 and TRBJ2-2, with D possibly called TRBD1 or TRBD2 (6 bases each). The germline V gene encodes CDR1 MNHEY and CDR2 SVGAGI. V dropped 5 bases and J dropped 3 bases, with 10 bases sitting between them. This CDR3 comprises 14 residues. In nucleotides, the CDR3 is TGTGCCAGCAGTATTAGGGGGGACACCGGGGAGCTGTTTTTT. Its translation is CASSIRGDTGELFF.

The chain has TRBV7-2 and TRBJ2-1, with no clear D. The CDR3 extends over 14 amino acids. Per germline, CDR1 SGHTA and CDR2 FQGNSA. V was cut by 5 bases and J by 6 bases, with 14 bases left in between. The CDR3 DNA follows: TGTGCCAGCAGCCCCAGCCTAGACATCAATGAGCAGTTCTTC. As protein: CASSPSLDINEQFF.

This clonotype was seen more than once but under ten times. The CDR3 sequence is CASSPLAEQYF. CDR3 bases: TGTGCCAGCAGCCCACTAGCGGAGCAGTACTTC. This sequence joins TRBV2 and TRBJ2-4, with 8 bases identical to TRBD2. CDR3 length: 11 residues. The V and J ends lost 6 bases and 13 bases, in that order; junction bases with no gene match: 5. Germline CDR1 and CDR2: SNHLY and FYNNEI.

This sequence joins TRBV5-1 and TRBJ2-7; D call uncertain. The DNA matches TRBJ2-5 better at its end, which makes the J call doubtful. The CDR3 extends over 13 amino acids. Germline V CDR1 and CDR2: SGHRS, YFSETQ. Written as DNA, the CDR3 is TGCGCCAGCAGCTTGGCCAGTTTAGAGACCCAGTACTTC. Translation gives CASSLASLETQYF.

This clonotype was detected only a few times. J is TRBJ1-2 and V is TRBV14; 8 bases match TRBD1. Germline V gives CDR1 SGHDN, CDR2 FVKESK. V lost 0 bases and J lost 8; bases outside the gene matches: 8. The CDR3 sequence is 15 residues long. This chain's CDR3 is CASSQEGDRLGGYTF. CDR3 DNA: TGTGCCAGCAGCCAAGAAGGGGACAGGCTTGGCGGCTACACCTTC.

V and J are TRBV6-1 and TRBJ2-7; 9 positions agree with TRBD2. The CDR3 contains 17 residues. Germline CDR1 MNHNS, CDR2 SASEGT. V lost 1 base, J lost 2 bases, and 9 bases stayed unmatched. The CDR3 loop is CASSEVFRTSVPYEQYF. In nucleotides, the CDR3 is TGTGCCAGCAGTGAAGTTTTTAGGACTAGCGTTCCCTACGAGCAGTACTTC.

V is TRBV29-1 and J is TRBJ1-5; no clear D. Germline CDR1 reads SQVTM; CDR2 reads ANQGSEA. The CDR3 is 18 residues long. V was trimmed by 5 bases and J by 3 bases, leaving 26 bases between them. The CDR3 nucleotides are TGCAGCGTTCCCCATCCTTACAGCACCCATCTCTTCAATCAGCCCCAGCATTTT. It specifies CSVPHPYSTHLFNQPQHF.